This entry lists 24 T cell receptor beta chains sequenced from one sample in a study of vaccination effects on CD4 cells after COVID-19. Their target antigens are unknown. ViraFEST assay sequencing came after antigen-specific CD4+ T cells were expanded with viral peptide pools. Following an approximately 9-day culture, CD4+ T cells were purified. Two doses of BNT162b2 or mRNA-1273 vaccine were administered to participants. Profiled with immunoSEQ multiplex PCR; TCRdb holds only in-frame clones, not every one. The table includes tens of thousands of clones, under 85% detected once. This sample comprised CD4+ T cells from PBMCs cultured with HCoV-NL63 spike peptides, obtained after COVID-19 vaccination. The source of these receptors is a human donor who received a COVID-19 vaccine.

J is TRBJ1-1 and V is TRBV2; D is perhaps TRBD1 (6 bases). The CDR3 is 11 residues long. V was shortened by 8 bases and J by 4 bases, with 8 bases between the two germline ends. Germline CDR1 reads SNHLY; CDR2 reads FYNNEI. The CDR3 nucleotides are TGTGCCAGCCACAGGGCCACTGAAGCTTTCTTT. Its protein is CASHRATEAFF. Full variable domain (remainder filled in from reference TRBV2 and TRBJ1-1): EPEVTQTPSHQVTQMGQEVILRCVPISNHLYFYWYRQILGQKVEFLVSFYNNEISEKSEIFDDQFSVERPDGSNFTLKIRSTKLEDSAMYFCASHRATEAFFGQGTRLTVV.

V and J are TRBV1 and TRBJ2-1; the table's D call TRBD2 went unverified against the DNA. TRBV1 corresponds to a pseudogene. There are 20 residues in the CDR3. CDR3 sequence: CTSSHFEKTSGFGRYNEQFF. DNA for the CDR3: TGCACCAGCAGCCACTTTGAGAAGACTAGCGGGTTTGGCCGTTACAATGAGCAGTTCTTC.

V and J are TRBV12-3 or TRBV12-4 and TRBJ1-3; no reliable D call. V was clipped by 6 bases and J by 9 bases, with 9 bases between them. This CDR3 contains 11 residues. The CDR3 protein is CASSQIGTIYF. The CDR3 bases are TGTGCCAGCAGCCAAATAGGCACCATATATTTT.

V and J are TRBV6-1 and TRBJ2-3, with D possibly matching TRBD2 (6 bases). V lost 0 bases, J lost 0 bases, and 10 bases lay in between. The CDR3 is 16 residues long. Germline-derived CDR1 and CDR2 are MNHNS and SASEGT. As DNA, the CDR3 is TGTGCCAGCAGTGAAGCTCGGGGGATCAGCACAGATACGCAGTATTTT. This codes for CASSEARGISTDTQYF.

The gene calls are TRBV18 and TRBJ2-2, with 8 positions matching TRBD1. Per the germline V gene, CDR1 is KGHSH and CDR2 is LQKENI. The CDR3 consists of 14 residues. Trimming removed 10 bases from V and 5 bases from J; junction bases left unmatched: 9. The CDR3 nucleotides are TGTGCCACCACCGGGGACAGGCAAACCGGGGAGCTGTTTTTT. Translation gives CATTGDRQTGELFF.

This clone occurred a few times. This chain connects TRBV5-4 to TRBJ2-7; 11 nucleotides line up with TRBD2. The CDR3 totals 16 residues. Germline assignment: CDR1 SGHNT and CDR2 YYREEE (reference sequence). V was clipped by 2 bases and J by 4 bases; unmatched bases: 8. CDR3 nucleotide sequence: TGTGCCAGCAGCTTTCACATGACTAGCGGGATATACGAGCAGTACTTC. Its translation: CASSFHMTSGIYEQYF. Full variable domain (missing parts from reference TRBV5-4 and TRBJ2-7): ETGVTQSPTHLIKTRGQQVTLRCSSQSGHNTVSWYQQALGQGPQFIFQYYREEENGRGNFPPRFSGLQFPNYSSELNVNALELDDSALYLCASSFHMTSGIYEQYFGPGTRLTVT.

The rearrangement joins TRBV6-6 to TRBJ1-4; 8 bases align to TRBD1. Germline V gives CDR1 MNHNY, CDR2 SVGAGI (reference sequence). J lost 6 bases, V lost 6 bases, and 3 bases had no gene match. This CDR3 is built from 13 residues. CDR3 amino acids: CASRDRVDEKLFF. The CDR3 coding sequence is TGTGCCAGCAGGGACAGGGTTGATGAAAAACTGTTTTTT.

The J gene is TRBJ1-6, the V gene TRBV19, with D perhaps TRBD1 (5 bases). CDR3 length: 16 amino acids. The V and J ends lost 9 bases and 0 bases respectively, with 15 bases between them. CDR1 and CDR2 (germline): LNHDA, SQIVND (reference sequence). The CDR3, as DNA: TGTGCCAGCAGGGAGGACGGCCCCTCCTATAATTCACCCCTCCACTTT. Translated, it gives CASREDGPSYNSPLHF.

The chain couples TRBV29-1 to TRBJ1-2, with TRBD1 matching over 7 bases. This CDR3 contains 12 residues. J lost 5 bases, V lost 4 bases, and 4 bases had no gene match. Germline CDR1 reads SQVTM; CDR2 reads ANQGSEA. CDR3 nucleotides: TGCAGCGTTGGTCAGGGGGATTATGGCTACACCTTC. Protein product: CSVGQGDYGYTF.

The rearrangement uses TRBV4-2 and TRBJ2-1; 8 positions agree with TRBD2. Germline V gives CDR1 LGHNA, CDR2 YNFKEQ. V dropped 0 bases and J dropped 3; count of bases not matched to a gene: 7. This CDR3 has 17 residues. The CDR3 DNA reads TGTGCCAGCAGCCAAGATCGAAGCGGGGGAAACTACAATGAGCAGTTCTTC. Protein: CASSQDRSGGNYNEQFF.

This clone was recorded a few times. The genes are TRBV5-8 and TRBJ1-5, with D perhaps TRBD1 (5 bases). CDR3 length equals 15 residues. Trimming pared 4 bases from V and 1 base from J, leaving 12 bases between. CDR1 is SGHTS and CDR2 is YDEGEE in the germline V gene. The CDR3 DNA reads TGTGCCAGCAGCCACGGGGACGCCAGCAATCAGCCCCAGCATTTT. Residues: CASSHGDASNQPQHF. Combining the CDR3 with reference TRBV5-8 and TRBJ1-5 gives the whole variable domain EAGVTQSPTHLIKTRGQQATLRCSPISGHTSVYWYQQALGLGLQFLLWYDEGEERNRGNFPPRFSGRQFPNYSSELNVNALELEDSALYLCASSHGDASNQPQHFGDGTRLSIL.

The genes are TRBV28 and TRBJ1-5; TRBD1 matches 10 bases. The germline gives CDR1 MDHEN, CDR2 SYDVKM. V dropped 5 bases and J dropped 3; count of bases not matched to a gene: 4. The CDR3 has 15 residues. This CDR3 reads CASSDDRGHNQPQHF. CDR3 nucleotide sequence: TGTGCCAGCAGTGACGACAGGGGGCACAATCAGCCCCAGCATTTT. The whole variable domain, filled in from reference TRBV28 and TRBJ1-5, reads DVKVTQSSRYLVKRTGEKVFLECVQDMDHENMFWYRQDPGLGLRLIYFSYDVKMKEKGDIPEGYSVSREKKERFSLILESASTNQTSMYLCASSDDRGHNQPQHFGDGTRLSIL.

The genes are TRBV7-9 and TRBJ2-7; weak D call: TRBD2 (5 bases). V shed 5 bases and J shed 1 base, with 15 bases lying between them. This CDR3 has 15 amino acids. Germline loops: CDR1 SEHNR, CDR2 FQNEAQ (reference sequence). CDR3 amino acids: CASSPSGAGSYEQYF. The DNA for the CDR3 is TGTGCCAGCAGCCCCAGCGGTGCGGGTTCCTACGAGCAGTACTTC. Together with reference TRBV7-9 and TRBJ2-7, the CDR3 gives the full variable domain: DTGVSQNPRHKITKRGQNVTFRCDPISEHNRLYWYRQTLGQGPEFLTYFQNEAQLEKSRLLSDRFSAERPKGSFSTLEIQRTEQGDSAMYLCASSPSGAGSYEQYFGPGTRLTVT.

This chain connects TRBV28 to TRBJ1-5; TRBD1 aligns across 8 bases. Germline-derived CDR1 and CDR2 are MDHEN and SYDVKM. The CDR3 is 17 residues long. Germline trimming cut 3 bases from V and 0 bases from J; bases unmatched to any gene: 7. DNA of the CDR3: TGTGCCAGCAGTTTCCTTAGGACAGGGCCTAGCAATCAGCCCCAGCATTTT. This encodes CASSFLRTGPSNQPQHF.

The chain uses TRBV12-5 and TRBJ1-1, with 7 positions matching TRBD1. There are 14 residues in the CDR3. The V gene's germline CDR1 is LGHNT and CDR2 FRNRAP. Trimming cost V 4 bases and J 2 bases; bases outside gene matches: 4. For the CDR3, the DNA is TGTGCTAGTGGTTCGGGACAGCCTAACACTGAAGCTTTCTTT. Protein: CASGSGQPNTEAFF.

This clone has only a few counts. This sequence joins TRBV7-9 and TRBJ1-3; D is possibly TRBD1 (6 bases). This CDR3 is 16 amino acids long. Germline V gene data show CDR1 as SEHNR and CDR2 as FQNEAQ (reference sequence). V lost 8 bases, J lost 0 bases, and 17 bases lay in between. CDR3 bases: TGTGCCAGCGGCCCGTGGCGGACAGTCTCTGGAAACACCATATATTTT. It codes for CASGPWRTVSGNTIYF.

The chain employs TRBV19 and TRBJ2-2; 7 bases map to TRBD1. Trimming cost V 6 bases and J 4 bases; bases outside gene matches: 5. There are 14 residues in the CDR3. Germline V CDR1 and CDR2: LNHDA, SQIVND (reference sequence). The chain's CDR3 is CASRRDRLTGELFF. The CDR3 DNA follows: TGTGCCAGTAGGAGGGACAGACTCACCGGGGAGCTGTTTTTT.

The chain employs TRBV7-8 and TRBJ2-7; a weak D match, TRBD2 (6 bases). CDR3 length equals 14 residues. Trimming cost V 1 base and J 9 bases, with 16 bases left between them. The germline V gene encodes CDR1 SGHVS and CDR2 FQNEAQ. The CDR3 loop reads CASSLGGKTRRQYF. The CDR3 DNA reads TGTGCCAGCAGCTTAGGGGGGAAGACTAGGAGGCAGTACTTC.

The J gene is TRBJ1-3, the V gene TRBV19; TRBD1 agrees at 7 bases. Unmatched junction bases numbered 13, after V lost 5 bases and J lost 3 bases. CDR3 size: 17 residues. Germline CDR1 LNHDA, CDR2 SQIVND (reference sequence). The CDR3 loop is CASSPRTGFRIGNTIYF. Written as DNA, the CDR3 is TGTGCCAGTAGTCCCCGGACAGGTTTTCGTATTGGAAACACCATATATTTT.

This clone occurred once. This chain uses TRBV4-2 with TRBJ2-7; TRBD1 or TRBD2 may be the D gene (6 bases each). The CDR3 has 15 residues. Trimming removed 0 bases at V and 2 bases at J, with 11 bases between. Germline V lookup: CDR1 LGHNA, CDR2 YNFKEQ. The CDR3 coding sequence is TGTGCCAGCAGCCAAGAAAGGGGGGAGGCCTACGAGCAGTACTTC. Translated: CASSQERGEAYEQYF.

As DNA, the CDR3 is TGTGCCATCAGTGCCGCCAGGGTTAATTCACCCCTCCACTTT. Translating gives CAISAARVNSPLHF. The chain recombines TRBV10-3 with TRBJ1-6; perhaps TRBD1 as D (5 bases). The CDR3 sequence is 14 residues long. V was shortened by 4 bases and J by 6 bases, with 10 bases between the two germline ends. CDR1 ENHRY and CDR2 SYGVKD come from the germline V gene.

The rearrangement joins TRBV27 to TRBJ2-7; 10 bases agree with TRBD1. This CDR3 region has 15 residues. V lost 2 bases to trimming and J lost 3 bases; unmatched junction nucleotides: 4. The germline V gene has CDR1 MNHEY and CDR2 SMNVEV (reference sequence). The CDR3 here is CASSLGQGGNYEQYF. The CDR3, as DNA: TGTGCCAGCAGTTTAGGACAGGGGGGAAACTACGAGCAGTACTTC.

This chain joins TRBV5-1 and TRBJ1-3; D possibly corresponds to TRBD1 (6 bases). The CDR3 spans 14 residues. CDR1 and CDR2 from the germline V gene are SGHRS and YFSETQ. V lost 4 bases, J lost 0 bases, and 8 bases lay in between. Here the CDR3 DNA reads TGCGCCAGCAGCCCACAGGGCTCTGGAAACACCATATATTTT. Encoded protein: CASSPQGSGNTIYF.

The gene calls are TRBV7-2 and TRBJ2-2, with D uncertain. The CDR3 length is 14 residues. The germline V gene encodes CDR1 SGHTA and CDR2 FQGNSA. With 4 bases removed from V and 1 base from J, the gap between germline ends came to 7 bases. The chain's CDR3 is CASSSGVNTGELFF. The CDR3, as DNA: TGTGCCAGCAGCTCAGGAGTGAACACCGGGGAGCTGTTTTTT. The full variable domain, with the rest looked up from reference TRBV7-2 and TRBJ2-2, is GAGVSQSPSNKVTEKGKDVELRCDPISGHTALYWYRQSLGQGLEFLIYFQGNSAPDKSGLPSDRFSAERTGGSVSTLTIQRTQQEDSAVYLCASSSGVNTGELFFGEGSRLTVL.